The 16 T cell receptor beta chains given below trace back to one sample, sequenced in a study of blood T cell repertoires in COVID-19. Method: immunoSEQ multiplex PCR; TCRdb's copy keeps in-frame clones and lacks some. The sample has some 66,000 clones, roughly 90% seen once. The sample consisted of peripheral blood. These receptors were obtained from a woman in her sixties or seventies with acute or convalescent COVID-19.

The count of this clone is one. V gene TRBV5-8 combines with J gene TRBJ2-5; D is ambiguous. The length of the CDR3 is 13 residues. Germline V gene data show CDR1 as SGHTS and CDR2 as YDEGEE. Trimming shortened V by 1 base and J by 1 base, and 5 bases separated the two germline ends. CDR3 region: CASSLRLQETQYF. CDR3 coding DNA: TGTGCCAGCAGCTTGAGACTCCAAGAGACCCAGTACTTC.

CDR3 DNA: TGTGCCAGCAGTGAAGCGCTCCAGGGGGCCTACAATGAGCAGTTCTTC. It codes for CASSEALQGAYNEQFF. The chain carries TRBV6-1 and TRBJ2-1, with TRBD1 matching over 7 bases. The CDR3 has 16 amino acids. Germline V lookup: CDR1 MNHNS, CDR2 SASEGT. The ends lost 0 bases at V and 2 bases at J; junction bases unmatched: 4.

This clone came up once. J is TRBJ2-2 and V is TRBV9, with D perhaps matching TRBD1 (5 bases). This CDR3 has 14 residues. Germline CDR1 SGDLS, CDR2 YYNGEE. V gave up 0 bases and J gave up 4 bases, with 7 bases separating them. The CDR3 spells CASSVEGSTGELFF. The CDR3 nucleotides read TGTGCCAGCAGCGTAGAGGGGTCCACCGGGGAGCTGTTTTTT.

V gene TRBV15 combines with J gene TRBJ2-6; a possible D gene is TRBD1 (6 bases). With 4 bases removed from V and 0 bases from J, the gap between germline ends came to 16 bases. The CDR3 totals 18 residues. Per germline, CDR1 LNHNV and CDR2 YYDKDF (reference sequence). In DNA form, the CDR3 reads TGTGCCACCAGCATTCCGGACAGATTAGCCTCTGGGGCCAACGTCCTGACTTTC. Translating it yields CATSIPDRLASGANVLTF.

The chain has TRBV10-2 and TRBJ2-5, with D unclear. Trimming removed 2 bases at V and 7 bases at J, with 8 bases between. The germline gives CDR1 WSHSY, CDR2 SAAADI. This CDR3 has 12 residues. The chain's CDR3 is CASSEISGTQYF. CDR3 coding DNA: TGCGCCAGCAGTGAGATATCGGGGACCCAGTACTTC.

The chain is built from TRBV7-9 and TRBJ2-5; D is possibly TRBD2 (5 bases). Germline lookup yields CDR1 SEHNR and CDR2 FQNEAQ (reference sequence). V lost 2 bases, J lost 4 bases, and 17 bases lay in between. The CDR3 runs to 16 residues. CDR3 protein: CASSLSPLGWVETQYF. The CDR3 DNA is TGTGCCAGCAGCTTAAGTCCACTAGGGTGGGTAGAGACCCAGTACTTC.

This chain joins TRBV28 and TRBJ1-1, with TRBD1 identical over 8 bases. The J segment lost 2 bases and the V segment lost 5 bases, leaving 7 bases of the junction unmatched. This CDR3 spans 15 amino acids. Germline V lookup: CDR1 MDHEN, CDR2 SYDVKM. The CDR3 region has the DNA TGTGCCAGCAGTCCGACGGGACAGGTCAACACTGAAGCTTTCTTT. Translating it yields CASSPTGQVNTEAFF.

This clone showed up just once. This rearrangement joins TRBV18 to TRBJ1-6; 7 positions agree with TRBD1. V dropped 4 bases and J dropped 5; count of bases not matched to a gene: 8. The germline V gene has CDR1 KGHSH and CDR2 LQKENI. CDR3 length: 16 amino acids. The CDR3 sequence: CASSQGQSRNNSPLHF. The CDR3 coding sequence is TGTGCCAGCTCACAGGGACAGTCTCGGAATAATTCACCCCTCCACTTT. Complete variable domain (other parts from reference TRBV18 and TRBJ1-6): NAGVMQNPRHLVRRRGQEARLRCSPMKGHSHVYWYRQLPEEGLKFMVYLQKENIIDESGMPKERFSAEFPKEGPSILRIQQVVRGDSAAYFCASSQGQSRNNSPLHFGNGTRLTVT.

The rearrangement joins TRBV28 to TRBJ1-5; no reliable D call. CDR3 length: 13 residues. Germline CDR1 is MDHEN and CDR2 is SYDVKM. Trimming cost V 7 bases and J 10 bases, with 17 bases left between them. CDR3 sequence (DNA): TGTGCCAGCACCTGGGGAGTCGCGGGACCCCAGCATTTT. Translated: CASTWGVAGPQHF.

The CDR3 loop is CASSEAKGGRNSPLHF. The CDR3 bases are TGTGCCAGCAGTGAAGCGAAAGGGGGCCGGAATTCACCCCTCCACTTT. The chain has TRBV6-1 and TRBJ1-6, with 7 positions matching TRBD1. The CDR3 extends over 16 amino acids. The germline CDR1 and CDR2 sequences are MNHNS and SASEGT. V shed 0 bases, J shed 7 bases, and the junction held 6 bases outside the gene matches.

This chain connects TRBV6-2 or TRBV6-3 to TRBJ2-5; 8 bases line up with TRBD2. The germline gives CDR1 MNHEY, CDR2 SVGEGT. V trimming: 7 bases; J trimming: 5 bases; junction bases outside the gene matches: 9. This CDR3 region has 14 residues. CDR3 coding DNA: TGTGCCAGCAACCCAGCGGGGGCGGGGGAGACCCAGTACTTC. Protein sequence: CASNPAGAGETQYF.

The chain has TRBV6-6 and TRBJ1-2, with D uncertain. Germline-derived CDR1 and CDR2 are MNHNY and SVGAGI (reference sequence). This CDR3 is 12 amino acids long. V was trimmed by 9 bases and J by 7 bases, leaving 15 bases between them. The DNA of the CDR3 is TGTGCCAGTAGAGAGGGTAAGGGTGGCTACACCTTC. This codes for CASREGKGGYTF.

J is TRBJ2-1 and V is TRBV28, with 8 bases aligning to TRBD2. This CDR3 contains 15 residues. Per germline, CDR1 MDHEN and CDR2 SYDVKM. V gave up 6 bases and J gave up 5 bases; unmatched junction bases: 9. The DNA of the CDR3 is TGTGCCAGCAGCCTTTGGGGCGGGGGGAACAATGAGCAGTTCTTC. Its translation is CASSLWGGGNNEQFF.

The rearrangement joins TRBV5-6 to TRBJ1-1, with no clear D. Between the trimmed V and J ends, which lost 2 bases and 0 bases, there was a span of 14 bases. Germline assignment: CDR1 SGHDT and CDR2 YYEEEE. This CDR3 contains 16 residues. CDR3 bases: TGTGCCAGCAGCTTCCCCGGCCCCGGGGTGAACACTGAAGCTTTCTTT. Amino acids: CASSFPGPGVNTEAFF.

This clone was observed a handful of times. The CDR3 sequence: CASHPGTGGSFYGYTF. CDR3 coding DNA: TGTGCCAGCCATCCCGGGACAGGGGGCTCGTTCTATGGCTACACCTTC. This chain connects TRBV28 to TRBJ1-2; 12 positions agree with TRBD1. With 8 bases clipped from V and 4 bases from J, the junction kept 11 bases outside the gene matches. CDR3 length: 16 residues. Germline V gene lookup returns CDR1 MDHEN and CDR2 SYDVKM.

The gene calls are TRBV5-1 and TRBJ1-1; TRBD1 matches 10 bases. V was pared by 0 bases and J by 11 bases, with 13 bases of the junction left unmatched. Germline lookup yields CDR1 SGHRS and CDR2 YFSETQ. CDR3 length: 16 residues. The CDR3 spells CASSLAGQGVLNAAFF. The CDR3 DNA is TGCGCCAGCAGCTTGGCCGGACAGGGGGTTCTCAATGCCGCTTTCTTT.